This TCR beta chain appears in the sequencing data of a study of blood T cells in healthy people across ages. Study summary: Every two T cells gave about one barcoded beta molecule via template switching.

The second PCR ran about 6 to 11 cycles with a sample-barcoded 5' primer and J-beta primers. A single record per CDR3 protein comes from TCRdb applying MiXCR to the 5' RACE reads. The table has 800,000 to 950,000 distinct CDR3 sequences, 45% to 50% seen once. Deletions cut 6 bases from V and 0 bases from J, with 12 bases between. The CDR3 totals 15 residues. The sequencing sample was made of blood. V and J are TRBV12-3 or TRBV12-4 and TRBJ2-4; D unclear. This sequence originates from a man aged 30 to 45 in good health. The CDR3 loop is CASSPRPAAKNIQYF. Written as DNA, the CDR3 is TGTGCCAGCAGCCCCCGCCCCGCAGCCAAAAACATTCAGTACTTC.